The clone carrying this TCR beta chain was counted between two and nine times. This specimen comes from a study of T cell changes during pregnancy in multiple sclerosis. Data came from immunoSEQ multiplex PCR; TCRdb stores just in-frame clones and leaves some out. The data hold tens of thousands of clones, with around 90% observed a single time. Germline CDR1 is MNHEY and CDR2 is SVGAGI. CDR3 length equals 13 residues. The V end lost 2 bases, the J end lost 7 bases, and 11 bases lay between the germline ends. This rearrangement joins TRBV6-5 to TRBJ1-1; D remains unclear. Sequences were derived from CD4+ T cells from peripheral blood mononuclear cells, sampled in the second trimester of pregnancy. The receptor comes from a female donor in good health, enrolled as a control in a pregnancy study. The DNA for the CDR3 is TGTGCCAGCAGTTACGAGGCCCTAGGTGAAGCTTTCTTT. It encodes CASSYEALGEAFF.